This TCR beta chain is drawn from a study of shared clonotypes between healthy human individuals. Produced via immunoSEQ multiplex PCR; TCRdb's table is partial and in-frame only. Of more than 400,000 clones in the sample, 95% to 96% were seen once. Free of recent acute infections or vaccinations, the donors were healthy HIV-negative adults. This CDR3 has 15 amino acids. In germline, CDR1 is MDHEN, CDR2 SYDVKM. The chain employs TRBV28 and TRBJ2-5; 8 bases match TRBD1. The better agreement between TRBJ2-7 and the DNA end casts doubt on the J call. The sample taken for sequencing was naive CD4+ T cells sorted from blood. Noted subset: CD45RA+ positively selected. This TCR was sampled from a woman in her twenties or thirties in good health. CDR3 coding DNA: TGTGCCAGCACCGATCTCCAGGGGGCCGTGGACGAGCAGTACTTC. Its protein product is CASTDLQGAVDEQYF.